A single sample gave rise to the 17 T cell receptor beta chains below, sequenced in a study of blood T cell repertoires in COVID-19. TCRdb keeps only in-frame clones here, not all; method: immunoSEQ multiplex PCR. Counted here are 260,000 or so clones, approximately 91% occurring once; the ten biggest clones make up 0.7%. Sequenced input: peripheral blood. These receptors were taken from a human donor in a cohort sampled during active COVID-19.

The CDR3 bases are TGTGCCAGCAGCTTATCGGGGTTCTTCGAGCAGTACTTC. It codes for CASSLSGFFEQYF. The chain recombines TRBV7-8 with TRBJ2-7; D may be TRBD2 (5 bases). The CDR3 runs to 13 residues. The germline CDR1 and CDR2 sequences are SGHVS and FQNEAQ. The V and J ends lost 2 bases and 6 bases respectively, with 11 bases between them.

The chain is built from TRBV10-1 and TRBJ1-1, with a weak D call TRBD1 (6 bases). V was cut by 9 bases and J by 7 bases, with 15 bases left in between. Per germline, CDR1 WNHNN and CDR2 SYGVQD (reference sequence). The CDR3 extends over 12 amino acids. For the CDR3, the DNA is TGCGCCAGAAGTTGGGGGCGACTTGAAGCTTTCTTT. As protein: CARSWGRLEAFF.

This rearrangement joins TRBV18 to TRBJ2-1, with D unresolved. Trimming shortened V by 3 bases and J by 8 bases, and 8 bases separated the two germline ends. The length of the CDR3 is 12 residues. In germline, CDR1 is KGHSH, CDR2 LQKENI. CDR3 coding DNA: TGTGCCAGCTCACCCGGCGAGGATGAGCAGTTCTTC. Encoded protein: CASSPGEDEQFF.

The J gene is TRBJ2-7, the V gene TRBV5-6, with D uncertain. This CDR3 has 13 residues. Trimming took 0 bases from V and 6 from J, leaving 10 bases between them. Germline V gene lookup returns CDR1 SGHDT and CDR2 YYEEEE. Here the CDR3 reads CASSLGRLREQYF. The CDR3 region has the DNA TGTGCCAGCAGCTTGGGGAGACTTCGCGAGCAGTACTTC.

The chain has TRBV7-3 and TRBJ2-5; 9 bases match TRBD2. This CDR3 has 18 residues. J was trimmed by 4 bases and V by 0 bases; bases with no gene match: 12. CDR1 and CDR2 from the germline V gene are SGHTA and FQGTGA. In DNA form, the CDR3 reads TGTGCCAGCAGCTTAACGTTGATAATAGCGGGGGCCCCAGAGACCCAGTACTTC. It codes for CASSLTLIIAGAPETQYF. Filled out from reference TRBV7-3 and TRBJ2-5, the complete variable domain reads GAGVSQTPSNKVTEKGKYVELRCDPISGHTALYWYRQSLGQGPEFLIYFQGTGAADDSGLPNDRFFAVRPEGSVSTLKIQRTERGDSAVYLCASSLTLIIAGAPETQYFGPGTRLLVL.

The chain links TRBV4-3 to TRBJ1-1, with 7 bases that match TRBD1. The V gene's germline CDR1 is LGHNA and CDR2 YSLEER. The CDR3 totals 15 residues. With 2 bases clipped from V and 3 bases from J, the junction kept 6 bases outside the gene matches. The CDR3 sequence is CASSQRVRGDTEAFF. The CDR3, as DNA: TGCGCCAGCAGCCAAAGGGTCAGGGGGGACACTGAAGCTTTCTTT.

V is TRBV19 and J is TRBJ2-5, with TRBD2 identical over 9 bases. The junction had 11 bases not matched to a gene; V was cut back by 4 bases and J by 5 bases. Germline V gene lookup returns CDR1 LNHDA and CDR2 SQIVND (reference sequence). CDR3 length equals 16 residues. CDR3 in amino acids: CASSTIAAGLAETQYF. CDR3 sequence (DNA): TGTGCCAGTAGTACTATAGCGGCCGGACTAGCGGAGACCCAGTACTTC.

The rearrangement links TRBV11-2 to TRBJ2-7, with D maybe TRBD2 (7 bases). V lost 5 bases and J lost 2, with 16 bases in between. The CDR3 has 15 residues. Germline V gene lookup returns CDR1 SGHAT and CDR2 FQNNGV. The CDR3 nucleotides are TGTGCCAGCAGCCTCTCCGGGGGGCCTACCTACGAGCAGTACTTC. It yields the protein CASSLSGGPTYEQYF. Full variable domain (remainder filled in from reference TRBV11-2 and TRBJ2-7): EAGVAQSPRYKIIEKRQSVAFWCNPISGHATLYWYQQILGQGPKLLIQFQNNGVVDDSQLPKDRFSAERLKGVDSTLKIQPAKLEDSAVYLCASSLSGGPTYEQYFGPGTRLTVT.

The rearrangement joins TRBV5-1 to TRBJ1-1; possibly TRBD1 for D (5 bases). The CDR3 totals 16 residues. Germline CDR1 and CDR2: SGHRS and YFSETQ. V gave up 3 bases and J gave up 10 bases, with 25 bases separating them. CDR3 bases: TGCGCCAGCAGCTCGAGTTTCTCCGGGACTTTAACAGGAGCTTTCTTT. Amino acid sequence: CASSSSFSGTLTGAFF.

This clone was seen just once. V is TRBV5-1 and J is TRBJ2-7; maybe TRBD2 (5 bases). In germline, CDR1 is SGHRS, CDR2 YFSETQ. The CDR3 sequence is 13 residues long. V was clipped by 2 bases and J by 5 bases, with 11 bases between them. CDR3 residues: CASSLPGKDEQYF. CDR3 DNA: TGCGCCAGCAGCTTACCGGGGAAGGACGAGCAGTACTTC.

This rearrangement joins TRBV7-9 to TRBJ1-2, with D unclear. Germline CDR1 is SEHNR and CDR2 is FQNEAQ (reference sequence). V lost 2 bases, J lost 4 bases, and 8 bases lay in between. CDR3 length: 13 residues. The chain's CDR3 is CASSLTGFYGYTF. CDR3 DNA: TGTGCCAGCAGCTTAACGGGGTTCTATGGCTACACCTTC.

The chain carries TRBV28 and TRBJ1-1, with 8 bases fitting TRBD1. Germline-derived CDR1 and CDR2 are MDHEN and SYDVKM. The CDR3 runs 13 residues. CDR3 region: CARGGQVSSEAFF. CDR3 nucleotides: TGTGCAAGGGGGGGACAGGTTAGCTCTGAAGCTTTCTTT. Full variable domain (remainder filled in from reference TRBV28 and TRBJ1-1): DVKVTQSSRYLVKRTGEKVFLECVQDMDHENMFWYRQDPGLGLRLIYFSYDVKMKEKGDIPEGYSVSREKKERFSLILESASTNQTSMYLCARGGQVSSEAFFGQGTRLTVV.

The V call is TRBV19, the J call TRBJ2-3, with 12 bases lining up with TRBD2. Germline CDR1 reads LNHDA; CDR2 reads SQIVND (reference sequence). The CDR3 has 15 amino acids. V lost 5 bases to trimming and J lost 4 bases; unmatched junction nucleotides: 4. The CDR3 region is CASSVPSGGADTQYF. CDR3 nucleotides: TGTGCCAGTAGTGTTCCTAGCGGGGGGGCAGATACGCAGTATTTT.

The chain employs TRBV28 and TRBJ1-2, with D tentatively TRBD1 (6 bases). V lost 8 bases and J 4 bases, leaving 20 bases between the germline ends. Germline loops: CDR1 MDHEN, CDR2 SYDVKM. The CDR3 is made up of 15 amino acids. The DNA for the CDR3 is TGTGCCAGCCATGGGGGCAGTGGCCTTCCCTATGGCTACACCTTC. It yields the protein CASHGGSGLPYGYTF.

The chain employs TRBV30 and TRBJ2-1, with 8 positions matching TRBD2. The CDR3 is made up of 13 amino acids. Losses at the gene ends were 2 bases for V and 7 bases for J; bases not matched to a gene: 4. Germline V gene sequence: CDR1 GTSNPN, CDR2 SVGIG (reference sequence). The CDR3 protein is CAWSPGLENEQFF. The CDR3 bases are TGTGCCTGGAGTCCGGGACTAGAAAATGAGCAGTTCTTC.

This chain links TRBV28 with TRBJ1-5; TRBD1 agrees at 7 bases. The germline CDR1 and CDR2 sequences are MDHEN and SYDVKM. The CDR3 is 15 residues long. The V and J ends lost 7 bases and 4 bases, in that order; junction bases with no gene match: 10. The DNA of the CDR3 is TGTGCCAGCATTACAGGGACAGCTGAAAATCAGCCCCAGCATTTT. It encodes CASITGTAENQPQHF.

The CDR3 is CASSPLGQSYEQYF. The CDR3 DNA sequence: TGTGCCAGCAGCCCCTTGGGACAATCCTACGAGCAGTACTTC. The V and J genes are TRBV6-5 and TRBJ2-7; perhaps TRBD1 as D (6 bases). Trimming pared 6 bases from V and 1 base from J, leaving 13 bases between. The CDR3 loop spans 14 amino acids. Germline V CDR1 and CDR2: MNHEY, SVGAGI.